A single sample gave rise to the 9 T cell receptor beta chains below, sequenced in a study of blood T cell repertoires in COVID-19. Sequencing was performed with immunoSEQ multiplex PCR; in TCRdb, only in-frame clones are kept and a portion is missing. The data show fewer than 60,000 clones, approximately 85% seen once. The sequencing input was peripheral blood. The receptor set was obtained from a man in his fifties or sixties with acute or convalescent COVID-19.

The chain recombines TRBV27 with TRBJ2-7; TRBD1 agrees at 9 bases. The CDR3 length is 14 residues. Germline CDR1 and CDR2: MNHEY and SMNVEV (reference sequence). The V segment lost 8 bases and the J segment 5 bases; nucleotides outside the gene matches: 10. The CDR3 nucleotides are TGTGCCAGCGACCCCACGGGACAGGGTCACGAGCAGTACTTC. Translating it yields CASDPTGQGHEQYF.

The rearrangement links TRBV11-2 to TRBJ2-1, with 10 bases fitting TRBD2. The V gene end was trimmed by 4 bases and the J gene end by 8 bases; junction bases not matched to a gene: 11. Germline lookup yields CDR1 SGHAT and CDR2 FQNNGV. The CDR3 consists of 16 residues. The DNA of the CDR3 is TGTGCCAGCAGCTCCATCAGCGGGAGGGTTTCCCATGAGCAGTTCTTC. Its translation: CASSSISGRVSHEQFF.

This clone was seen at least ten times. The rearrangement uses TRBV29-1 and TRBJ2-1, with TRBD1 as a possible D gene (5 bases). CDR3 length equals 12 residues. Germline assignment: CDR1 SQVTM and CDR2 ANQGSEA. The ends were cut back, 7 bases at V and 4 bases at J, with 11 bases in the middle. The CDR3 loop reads CSDTDRYNEQFF. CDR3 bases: TGCAGCGACACTGACAGATACAATGAGCAGTTCTTC.

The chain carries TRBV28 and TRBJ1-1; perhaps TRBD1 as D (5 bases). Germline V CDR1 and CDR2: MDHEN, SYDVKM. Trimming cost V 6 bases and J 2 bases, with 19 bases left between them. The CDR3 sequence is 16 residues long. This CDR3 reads CASSQEGGAINTEAFF. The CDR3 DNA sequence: TGTGCCAGCAGCCAGGAGGGTGGGGCTATAAACACTGAAGCTTTCTTT.

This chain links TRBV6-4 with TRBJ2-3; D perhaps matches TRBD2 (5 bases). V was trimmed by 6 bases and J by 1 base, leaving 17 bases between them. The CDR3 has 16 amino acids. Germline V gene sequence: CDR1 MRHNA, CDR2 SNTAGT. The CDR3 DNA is TGTGCCAGCAGCGAAAGACCGGCCGGGGGCACAGATACGCAGTATTTT. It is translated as CASSERPAGGTDTQYF.

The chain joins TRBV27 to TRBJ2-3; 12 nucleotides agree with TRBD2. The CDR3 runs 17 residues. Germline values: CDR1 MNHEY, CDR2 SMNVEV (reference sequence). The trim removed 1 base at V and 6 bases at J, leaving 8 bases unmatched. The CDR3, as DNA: TGTGCCAGCAGTTTATGGGGTCTAGCGGGAGGGTTCGATACGCAGTATTTT. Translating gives CASSLWGLAGGFDTQYF.

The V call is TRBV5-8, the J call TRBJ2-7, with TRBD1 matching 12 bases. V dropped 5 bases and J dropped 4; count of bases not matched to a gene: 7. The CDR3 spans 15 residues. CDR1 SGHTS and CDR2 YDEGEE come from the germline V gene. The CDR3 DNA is TGTGCCAGCAGAACCGGGACAGGGGGCCTTTACGAGCAGTACTTC. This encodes CASRTGTGGLYEQYF. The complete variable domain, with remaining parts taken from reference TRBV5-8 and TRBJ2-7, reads EAGVTQSPTHLIKTRGQQATLRCSPISGHTSVYWYQQALGLGLQFLLWYDEGEERNRGNFPPRFSGRQFPNYSSELNVNALELEDSALYLCASRTGTGGLYEQYFGPGTRLTVT.

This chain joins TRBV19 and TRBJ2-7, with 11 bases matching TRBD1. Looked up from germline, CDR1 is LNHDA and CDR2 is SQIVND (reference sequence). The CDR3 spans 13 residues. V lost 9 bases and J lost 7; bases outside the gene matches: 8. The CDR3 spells CARRTGGVGEQYF. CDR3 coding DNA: TGTGCCAGGAGGACAGGGGGCGTTGGGGAGCAGTACTTC.

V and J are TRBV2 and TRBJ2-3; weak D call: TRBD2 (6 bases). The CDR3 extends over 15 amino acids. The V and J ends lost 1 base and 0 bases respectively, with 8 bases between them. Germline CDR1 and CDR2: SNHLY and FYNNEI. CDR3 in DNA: TGTGCCAGCAGTGAAGTTCTAGCGAGCACAGATACGCAGTATTTT. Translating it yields CASSEVLASTDTQYF.